This is a list of T cell receptor beta chains from one sample in a study of identical twins. One entry per CDR3 protein, called by TCRdb with MiXCR from the 5' RACE reads. The table has just over 500,000 distinct CDR3 sequences, 20% to 25% seen once; the top ten hold under 0.95%. The sample was also linked to a second study, of T cells expressing NK-cell markers.

Specimen: CD4+ T cells sorted from blood. All receptors come from a woman between 18 and 29 years old in good health. Both conserved end residues are part of each CDR3. A D gene is named only where the DNA matches it firmly. Rows may omit the clone size; those that give it use once, few, many or a size class.

d_gene	v_gene	j_gene	abundance	CDR3aa	CDR3nt
NA	TRBV29-1	TRBJ2-7	few	CSVAEGSLPYEQYF	TGCAGCGTTGCGGAGGGAAGTTTACCCTACGAGCAGTACTTC
NA	TRBV20-1	TRBJ2-1	NA	CSARPSIEQFF	TGCAGTGCCAGACCTAGTATCGAGCAGTTCTTC
TRBD2	TRBV10-3	TRBJ2-7	few	CAISTSGGSYEQYF	TGTGCCATCAGTACTAGCGGGGGATCCTACGAGCAGTACTTC
TRBD2	TRBV27	TRBJ2-7	NA	CASSLKRGNEQYF	TGTGCCAGCAGTTTGAAGCGGGGGAACGAGCAGTACTTC
NA	TRBV20-1	TRBJ1-1	many	CSARSLDRYTEAFF	TGCAGTGCTAGGAGTCTGGACAGATACACTGAAGCTTTCTTT
NA	TRBV7-2	TRBJ1-2	NA	CASSPGGVFYGYTF	TGTGCCAGCAGCCCCGGAGGTGTATTCTATGGCTACACCTTC
TRBD1	TRBV20-1	TRBJ1-2	NA	CSATGGVYGYTF	TGCAGTGCTACAGGGGGCGTCTATGGCTACACCTTC
TRBD1	TRBV14	TRBJ2-7	NA	CASSLNYRGLDEQYF	TGTGCCAGCAGCCTTAATTACAGGGGGCTCGACGAGCAGTACTTC
TRBD1	TRBV20-1	TRBJ2-2	NA	CSARKGDSNTGELFF	TGCAGTGCTAGAAAAGGGGACAGCAACACCGGGGAGCTGTTTTTT
TRBD2	TRBV29-1	TRBJ2-4	NA	CSVSTGRVQRQYF	TGCAGCGTGTCTACCGGGAGGGTTCAGCGTCAGTACTTC
NA	TRBV6-5	TRBJ1-1	few	CASFRGNTEAFF	TGTGCCAGCTTTCGGGGAAACACTGAAGCTTTCTTT
NA	TRBV7-3	TRBJ1-1	many	CASSKQGNTEAFF	TGTGCCAGCAGCAAACAGGGGAACACTGAAGCTTTCTTT
TRBD2	TRBV29-1	TRBJ2-1	NA	CSVSAGGLDEQFF	TGCAGCGTCTCAGCGGGAGGGTTGGATGAGCAGTTCTTC
NA	TRBV10-3	TRBJ1-4	few	CAISGSGTRHEKLFF	TGTGCCATCAGTGGGAGCGGGACACGCCATGAAAAACTGTTTTTT
TRBD2	TRBV5-6	TRBJ2-3	NA	CASHTSGYTDTQYF	TGTGCCAGCCATACTAGCGGCTACACAGATACGCAGTATTTT
TRBD2	TRBV20-1	TRBJ2-7	few	CSASVVETSGSYEQYF	TGCAGTGCTAGCGTAGTTGAGACTAGCGGGAGCTACGAGCAGTACTTC
NA	TRBV12-3/TRBV12-4	TRBJ2-6	few	CASSLIYNYPGANVLTF	TGTGCCAGCAGTTTAATCTATAACTACCCTGGGGCCAACGTCCTGACTTTC
TRBD1	TRBV7-9	TRBJ2-5	few	CASSLGGQGKTQYF	TGTGCCAGCAGCTTAGGGGGACAGGGAAAGACCCAGTACTTC
NA	TRBV27	TRBJ1-2	many	CASSPRTGKNGYTF	TGTGCCAGCAGTCCCCGGACGGGGAAAAATGGCTACACCTTC
NA	TRBV9	TRBJ2-2	few	CASSVGTVRTGELFF	TGTGCCAGCAGCGTAGGGACGGTGCGGACCGGGGAGCTGTTTTTT
NA	TRBV10-3	TRBJ2-3	many	CAISSGITDTQYF	TGTGCCATCAGTTCGGGGATAACAGATACGCAGTATTTT
NA	TRBV10-3	TRBJ2-5	NA	CAISESLQTQYF	TGTGCCATCAGTGAGTCGTTGCAGACCCAGTACTTC
NA	TRBV7-2	TRBJ2-5	NA	CASSLRGAGPSGRTQYF	TGTGCCAGCAGCTTACGTGGAGCAGGGCCCTCCGGGAGGACCCAGTACTTC
NA	TRBV6-2/TRBV6-3	TRBJ2-5	few	CASSYRRAQGTQYF	TGTGCCAGCAGTTACCGGAGGGCTCAAGGGACCCAGTACTTC
NA	TRBV5-6	TRBJ2-5	many	CASSFGGGLTETHYF	TGTGCCAGCAGCTTTGGAGGGGGGCTGACGGAGACCCATTACTTC
TRBD1	TRBV7-2	TRBJ2-7	few	CASSSLGQGGTYEQYF	TGTGCCAGCAGCTCGTTGGGACAGGGGGGTACCTACGAGCAGTACTTC
TRBD1	TRBV7-2	TRBJ1-6	few	CASSRRQGRNSPLHF	TGTGCCAGCAGCCGCCGACAGGGGCGGAATTCACCCCTCCACTTT
TRBD1	TRBV27	TRBJ2-5	NA	CASSFHGTGKETQYF	TGTGCCAGCAGTTTCCACGGGACAGGGAAAGAGACCCAGTACTTC
TRBD1	TRBV7-8	TRBJ2-7	NA	CASSVDRQAEQYF	TGTGCCAGCAGCGTGGACAGGCAGGCCGAGCAGTACTTC
NA	TRBV6-1	TRBJ2-5	NA	CASTRPGGETQYF	TGTGCCAGCACGAGGCCGGGCGGGGAGACCCAGTACTTC
NA	TRBV10-1	TRBJ2-3	few	CASSPGRGFGDTQYF	TGCGCCAGCAGCCCGGGACGGGGATTTGGGGATACGCAGTATTTT
TRBD2	TRBV20-1	TRBJ2-1	few	CSARGTSNEQFF	TGCAGTGCTAGAGGGACTAGCAATGAGCAGTTCTTC
TRBD1	TRBV5-5	TRBJ2-5	few	CASSFGQVQETQYF	TGTGCCAGCAGCTTTGGACAGGTACAAGAGACCCAGTACTTC
TRBD2	TRBV12-3/TRBV12-4	TRBJ2-2	few	CASSRGLAGITGELFF	TGTGCCAGCAGTCGCGGACTAGCGGGAATCACCGGGGAGCTGTTTTTT
TRBD2	TRBV5-6	TRBJ2-1	NA	CASSLDGRPYNEQFF	TGTGCCAGCAGCTTGGACGGGAGGCCCTACAATGAGCAGTTCTTC
NA	TRBV12-3/TRBV12-4	TRBJ1-5	NA	CASSLGGPQHF	TGTGCCAGCAGTTTAGGGGGGCCCCAGCATTTT
NA	TRBV12-3/TRBV12-4	TRBJ2-5	few	CASSPTRGRTGETQYF	TGTGCCAGCAGTCCGACCCGGGGCCGGACTGGGGAGACCCAGTACTTC
TRBD1	TRBV18	TRBJ1-3	once	CASSPDRASGNTIYF	TGTGCCAGCTCACCGGACAGGGCTTCTGGAAACACCATATATTTT
NA	TRBV20-1	TRBJ2-7	NA	CSALGQRSYEQYF	TGCAGTGCTCTCGGACAAAGATCCTACGAGCAGTACTTC
NA	TRBV12-3/TRBV12-4	TRBJ2-1	many	CASSLKPDLYQFF	TGTGCCAGCAGTTTAAAACCTGACTTGTATCAGTTCTTC
NA	TRBV12-3/TRBV12-4	TRBJ2-2	NA	CASRTGTLNTGELFF	TGTGCCAGCAGAACCGGGACTCTAAACACCGGGGAGCTGTTTTTT
NA	TRBV6-1	TRBJ2-2	NA	CASSAKVGANTGELFF	TGTGCCAGCAGTGCGAAAGTGGGGGCGAACACCGGGGAGCTGTTTTTT
TRBD1	TRBV7-9	TRBJ1-2	few	CASSPGSQGGGYTF	TGTGCCAGCAGCCCAGGGTCCCAGGGGGGTGGCTACACCTTC
NA	TRBV20-1	TRBJ2-7	few	CSASTGIRAYEQYF	TGCAGTGCTAGTACGGGAATACGGGCCTACGAGCAGTACTTC
NA	TRBV14	TRBJ1-1	NA	CASSQDWGQAFF	TGTGCCAGCAGCCAAGATTGGGGGCAAGCTTTCTTT
NA	TRBV5-1	TRBJ1-1	few	CASSLAVAENTEAFF	TGCGCCAGCAGCTTGGCCGTCGCAGAGAACACTGAAGCTTTCTTT
TRBD2	TRBV7-2	TRBJ2-7	many	CASSSQRTSGNYEQYF	TGTGCCAGCAGCTCGCAACGGACTAGCGGTAACTACGAGCAGTACTTC
TRBD2	TRBV3-1	TRBJ2-5	NA	CASSQDLLASGKETQYF	TGTGCCAGCAGCCAAGATCTATTGGCTAGCGGAAAAGAGACCCAGTACTTC
TRBD2	TRBV14	TRBJ2-1	few	CASSLRTSGRLVNEQFF	TGTGCCAGCAGCCTCCGGACTAGCGGGAGGTTGGTGAATGAGCAGTTCTTC
NA	TRBV10-3	TRBJ2-5	few	CAISDQDNQETQYF	TGTGCCATCAGTGACCAGGACAACCAAGAGACCCAGTACTTC
NA	TRBV15	TRBJ1-5	few	CATSREHSNQPQHF	TGTGCCACCAGCAGAGAACATAGCAATCAGCCCCAGCATTTT
NA	TRBV7-2	TRBJ2-1	many	CASSLRRGGYEQFF	TGTGCCAGCAGCCTCCGGAGGGGGGGTTATGAGCAGTTCTTC
NA	TRBV6-5	TRBJ2-1	many	CASSRTDNEQFF	TGTGCCAGCAGTAGGACCGACAATGAGCAGTTCTTC
NA	TRBV20-1	TRBJ2-7	NA	CSARAVGSYEQYF	TGCAGTGCTAGGGCAGTAGGATCCTACGAGCAGTACTTC
TRBD1	TRBV20-1	TRBJ1-5	few	CSARDRQGQPQHF	TGCAGTGCTAGAGATCGACAGGGACAGCCCCAGCATTTT
NA	TRBV5-1	TRBJ1-6	few	CASSLRGVGNSPLHF	TGCGCCAGCAGCCTTCGGGGGGTCGGTAATTCACCCCTCCACTTT
NA	TRBV11-2	TRBJ2-7	NA	CASSSPRGKSYEQYF	TGTGCCAGCAGCTCCCCACGGGGGAAGTCCTACGAGCAGTACTTC